The clone carrying this T cell receptor (beta chain) was seen a handful of times. Its matching antigen is unknown. The source of the sample is a study of T cell responses to AZD1222 COVID-19 vaccine. Repertoires were generated with immunoSEQ multiplex PCR, while TCRdb's copy carries only in-frame clones and drops some. The sample includes about 90,000 clones, approximately 86% seen only once; the top ten take about 7.7%. The CDR3 length is 14 residues. Germline assignment: CDR1 MNHEY and CDR2 SMNVEV (reference sequence). The V gene lost 5 bases and the J gene lost 5 bases, with 16 bases spanning the gap. Study outcomes and limitations: Close to half of all spike-specific TCRs reportedly target regions of the variants that are unmutated.

This clonotype was obtained from an adult in good health. Sequencing used peripheral blood, obtained on day 0 of AZD1222 vaccination. The chain uses TRBV27 and TRBJ2-7; D possibly corresponds to TRBD1 (5 bases). The CDR3 nucleotides are TGTGCCAGCAGTACATCAGGGTTCCGGAACGAGCAGTACTTC. Protein: CASSTSGFRNEQYF.